This TCR beta chain stems from a study of radiotherapy plus CTLA-4 blockade in lung cancer. Study-wide background: Objective responses were seen in around 20% of patients, disease control in around 30%. Study-level results: The best predictor of response was reported to be early blood T cell clone dynamics, with interferon-beta. TCR clones of tumor origin grew in blood after radiotherapy plus ipilimumab.

It was focal radiation plus CTLA-4 blockade with ipilimumab that patients with chemo-refractory metastatic non-small-cell lung cancer received. A remark on this clone: Its cognate antigen is unknown.

CDR1 is SQVTM, CDR2 ANQGSEA, per germline. The ends lost 6 bases at V and 5 bases at J; junction bases unmatched: 2. CDR3 size: 12 residues. Profiling relied on immunoSEQ multiplex PCR, and the TCRdb table lists in-frame clones only, not all of them. The sample records about 80,000 clones, 60% to 85% being singletons. The rearrangement links TRBV29-1 to TRBJ1-1, with TRBD1 matching over 11 bases. This sequence originates from a human donor with non-small cell lung cancer whose response to radiotherapy plus ipilimumab could not be evaluated. Some clones in this sample may be carry-over from other donors' samples. The sequenced sample was peripheral blood, obtained from a patient treated with radiotherapy plus ipilimumab. CDR3 region: CSVGQGATEAFF. The CDR3 DNA reads TGCAGCGTCGGACAGGGGGCGACTGAAGCTTTCTTT.